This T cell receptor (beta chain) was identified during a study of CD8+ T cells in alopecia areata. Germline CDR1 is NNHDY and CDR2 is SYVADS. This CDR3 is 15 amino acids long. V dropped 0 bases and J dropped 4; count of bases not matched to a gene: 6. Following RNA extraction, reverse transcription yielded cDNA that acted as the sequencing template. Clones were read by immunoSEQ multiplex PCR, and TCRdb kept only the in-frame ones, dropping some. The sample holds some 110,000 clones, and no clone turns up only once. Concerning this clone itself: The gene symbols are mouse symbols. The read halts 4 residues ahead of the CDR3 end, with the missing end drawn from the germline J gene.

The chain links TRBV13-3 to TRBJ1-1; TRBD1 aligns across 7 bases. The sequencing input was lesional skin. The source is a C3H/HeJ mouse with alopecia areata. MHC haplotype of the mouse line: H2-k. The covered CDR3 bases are TGTGCCAGCAGTGATGAGGGCAGGGGGACCACA. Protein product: CASSDEGRGTT. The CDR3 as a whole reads CASSDEGRGTTEVFF.